The next 31 T cell receptor beta chains were all read from a single sample in a study of blood T cell repertoires in COVID-19. TCRdb keeps only in-frame clones here, not all; method: immunoSEQ multiplex PCR. The table lists roughly 37,000 clones, more than 60% of them singletons, with 1.5% to 2% in the top ten. Sequenced sample: peripheral blood. The receptors originated from a man aged 55 to 69 with active COVID-19.

The CDR3 spells CASSPRQYTEAFF. In DNA, the CDR3 is TGTGCCAGCAGCCCAAGACAGTACACTGAAGCTTTCTTT. V gene TRBV7-8 combines with J gene TRBJ1-1; tentatively, D is TRBD1 (5 bases). The germline V and J ends were trimmed by 5 bases and 3 bases, with 10 bases remaining between them. This CDR3 is built from 13 residues. The germline CDR1 and CDR2 sequences are SGHVS and FQNEAQ.

The chain carries TRBV4-2 and TRBJ2-3, with TRBD2 matching 10 bases. Losses at the gene ends were 4 bases for V and 5 bases for J; bases not matched to a gene: 9. The CDR3 has 16 amino acids. Germline CDR1 is LGHNA and CDR2 is YNFKEQ. The CDR3 DNA is TGTGCCAGCAGCCTCGGAGCTAGCGGGAGCTTAGATACGCAGTATTTT. This encodes CASSLGASGSLDTQYF.

The chain employs TRBV19 and TRBJ2-7; no firm D call. Germline CDR1 reads LNHDA; CDR2 reads SQIVND (reference sequence). The CDR3 covers 13 residues. Between the trimmed V and J ends, which lost 4 bases and 7 bases, there was a span of 14 bases. The CDR3 is CASSKAPRQEQYF. The CDR3 nucleotides are TGTGCCAGTAGTAAGGCCCCGCGGCAGGAGCAGTACTTC. Full variable domain (outside the CDR3, taken from reference TRBV19 and TRBJ2-7): DGGITQSPKYLFRKEGQNVTLSCEQNLNHDAMYWYRQDPGQGLRLIYYSQIVNDFQKGDIAEGYSVSREKKESFPLTVTSAQKNPTAFYLCASSKAPRQEQYFGPGTRLTVT.

The J gene is TRBJ1-4, the V gene TRBV9, with unresolved D. Germline V gene data show CDR1 as SGDLS and CDR2 as YYNGEE. Trimming cost V 4 bases and J 8 bases, with 15 bases left between them. CDR3 length equals 14 residues. The CDR3 region has the DNA TGTGCCAGCAGCCAGGCCCCTTCCTCAGAAAAACTGTTTTTT. It codes for CASSQAPSSEKLFF.

V is TRBV9 and J is TRBJ2-5, with 8 positions matching TRBD1. Germline CDR1 is SGDLS and CDR2 is YYNGEE. This CDR3 is built from 16 residues. V gave up 0 bases and J gave up 2 bases; unmatched junction bases: 6. The CDR3 nucleotides read TGTGCCAGCAGCGTAGGGACAGGGAGTGGTCAAGAGACCCAGTACTTC. Its protein product is CASSVGTGSGQETQYF.

The rearrangement links TRBV14 to TRBJ1-1; weak D call: TRBD1 (6 bases). With 4 bases removed from V and 5 bases from J, the gap between germline ends came to 8 bases. Looked up from germline, CDR1 is SGHDN and CDR2 is FVKESK. This CDR3 comprises 12 residues. The CDR3 spells CASSLQGTEAFF. The CDR3 region has the DNA TGTGCCAGCAGCCTGCAGGGGACTGAAGCTTTCTTT. The whole variable domain, filled in from reference TRBV14 and TRBJ1-1, reads EAGVTQFPSHSVIEKGQTVTLRCDPISGHDNLYWYRRVMGKEIKFLLHFVKESKQDESGMPNNRFLAERTGGTYSTLKVQPAELEDSGVYFCASSLQGTEAFFGQGTRLTVV.

The chain links TRBV18 to TRBJ1-1, with D possibly being TRBD1 (5 bases). CDR3 length equals 16 residues. Germline CDR1 KGHSH, CDR2 LQKENI. Trimming pared 4 bases from V and 0 bases from J, leaving 15 bases between. The CDR3 DNA reads TGTGCCAGCTCACAATCCGAGGCAGGGATGAACACTGAAGCTTTCTTT. Residues: CASSQSEAGMNTEAFF.

This clone was observed a single time. The chain joins TRBV28 to TRBJ2-1, with D possibly matching TRBD1 (6 bases). Germline V gene lookup returns CDR1 MDHEN and CDR2 SYDVKM. Between the trimmed V and J ends, which lost 6 bases and 9 bases, there was a span of 12 bases. This CDR3 has 12 amino acids. Written as DNA, the CDR3 is TGTGCCAGCAGCGACCTCAGGGGTGAGCAGTTCTTC. Its translation: CASSDLRGEQFF.

This sequence joins TRBV7-3 and TRBJ1-5; D is unresolved. The CDR3 covers 13 residues. Germline values: CDR1 SGHTA, CDR2 FQGTGA. Trimming shortened V by 1 base and J by 7 bases, and 8 bases separated the two germline ends. The CDR3 sequence is CASSLIRGQPQHF. The CDR3 DNA is TGTGCCAGCAGCTTAATAAGAGGACAGCCCCAGCATTTT.

The chain combines TRBV19 with TRBJ1-1; 7 bases align to TRBD1. Germline V gene sequence: CDR1 LNHDA, CDR2 SQIVND (reference sequence). The CDR3 has 14 residues. The trim removed 0 bases at V and 4 bases at J, leaving 2 bases unmatched. The CDR3 coding sequence is TGTGCCAGTAGTATAGATCCAGGGGGCACTGAAGCTTTCTTT. This encodes CASSIDPGGTEAFF.

This clone has more than one count but fewer than ten. The chain uses TRBV10-3 and TRBJ2-7; the match to TRBD2 covers 10 bases. The CDR3 covers 14 residues. The J segment lost 4 bases and the V segment lost 4 bases, leaving 4 bases of the junction unmatched. CDR1 is ENHRY and CDR2 is SYGVKD in the germline V gene. CDR3 sequence: CAISGLAGGYEQYF. CDR3 nucleotide sequence: TGTGCCATCAGTGGCTTAGCGGGGGGATACGAGCAGTACTTC.

The chain carries TRBV5-4 and TRBJ1-5; D uncertain. V dropped 4 bases and J dropped 7 bases, with 12 bases sitting between them. In germline, CDR1 is SGHNT, CDR2 YYREEE (reference sequence). This CDR3 comprises 13 residues. CDR3 bases: TGTGCCAGCAGCCAAGAAGAGCACCAGCCCCAGCATTTT. Protein sequence: CASSQEEHQPQHF.

The CDR3 reads CASSTPPRGTDEQFF. CDR3 in DNA: TGTGCCAGCAGCACCCCTCCCAGGGGAACGGATGAGCAGTTCTTC. This rearrangement joins TRBV9 to TRBJ2-1, with a tentative D call TRBD1 (6 bases). CDR3 length equals 15 residues. Germline V lookup: CDR1 SGDLS, CDR2 YYNGEE. The germline V and J ends were trimmed by 4 bases and 8 bases, with 19 bases remaining between them. Drawing the rest from reference TRBV9 and TRBJ2-1, the complete variable domain is DSGVTQTPKHLITATGQRVTLRCSPRSGDLSVYWYQQSLDQGLQFLIQYYNGEERAKGNILERFSAQQFPDLHSELNLSSLELGDSALYFCASSTPPRGTDEQFFGPGTRLTVL.

This sequence joins TRBV10-3 and TRBJ1-4; 8 nucleotides match TRBD1. Germline V gives CDR1 ENHRY, CDR2 SYGVKD. V gave up 3 bases and J gave up 2 bases; unmatched junction bases: 8. The CDR3 length is 17 residues. CDR3 protein: CAISEKGQGATNEKLFF. The DNA of the CDR3 is TGTGCCATCAGTGAAAAAGGTCAGGGGGCCACTAATGAAAAACTGTTTTTT.

This clone showed up just a few times. The chain recombines TRBV7-8 with TRBJ1-6, with D tentatively TRBD1 (6 bases). V was clipped by 5 bases and J by 7 bases, with 12 bases between them. CDR3 length equals 14 residues. Germline V CDR1 and CDR2: SGHVS, FQNEAQ. This CDR3 is CASSPRTVNSPLHF. The CDR3 DNA reads TGTGCCAGCAGCCCCCGGACAGTAAATTCACCCCTCCACTTT.

This chain joins TRBV4-1 and TRBJ2-5, with a possible D match to TRBD1 (5 bases). This CDR3 contains 12 residues. Germline CDR1 reads MGHRA; CDR2 reads YSYEKL. V lost 0 bases to trimming and J lost 9 bases, with 8 bases between them. The CDR3 loop reads CASSQDVGPQYF. CDR3 DNA sequence: TGCGCCAGCAGCCAAGATGTGGGGCCCCAGTACTTC.

This clone has a handful of counts. The gene calls are TRBV11-3 and TRBJ2-1, with 9 bases that match TRBD2. This CDR3 has 16 residues. J lost 2 bases, V lost 3 bases, and 5 bases had no gene match. CDR1 and CDR2 (germline): SGHNT, YENEEA. The CDR3 DNA reads TGTGCCAGCAGCTTCGCCCTAGCGGGGCCCTACAATGAGCAGTTCTTC. Its translation is CASSFALAGPYNEQFF.

This sequence joins TRBV6-5 and TRBJ2-2, with D perhaps matching TRBD1 (5 bases). Germline V gene lookup returns CDR1 MNHEY and CDR2 SVGAGI. CDR3 length: 12 amino acids. V lost 9 bases to trimming and J lost 7 bases, with 12 bases between them. The CDR3 coding sequence is TGTGCCAGTTCACAGGACGTCGGGGAGCTGTTTTTT. It codes for CASSQDVGELFF.

The V call is TRBV10-3, the J call TRBJ2-6, with D tentatively TRBD1 (6 bases). CDR3 length: 16 residues. V lost 6 bases and J 0 bases, leaving 12 bases between the germline ends. Germline V gene sequence: CDR1 ENHRY, CDR2 SYGVKD. In DNA form, the CDR3 reads TGTGCCATCAGGACAGGCCTAGGCTCTGGGGCCAACGTCCTGACTTTC. Its protein product is CAIRTGLGSGANVLTF.

J is TRBJ2-3 and V is TRBV6-4; maybe TRBD1 (6 bases). The germline V and J ends were trimmed by 4 bases and 3 bases, with 14 bases remaining between them. The V gene's germline CDR1 is MRHNA and CDR2 SNTAGT. CDR3 length: 15 amino acids. The CDR3 loop reads CASSAMQGSTDTQYF. As DNA, the CDR3 is TGTGCCAGCAGTGCTATGCAGGGGTCGACAGATACGCAGTATTTT.

The V call is TRBV28, the J call TRBJ2-1; a weak D match, TRBD2 (6 bases). The CDR3 sequence is 15 residues long. Germline assignment: CDR1 MDHEN and CDR2 SYDVKM. V was clipped by 3 bases and J by 6 bases, with 15 bases between them. DNA of the CDR3: TGTGCCAGCAGTTTGGCAGGGACTTCAGGCAATGAGCAGTTCTTC. This sequence encodes CASSLAGTSGNEQFF.

This clone has only one observation. This CDR3 reads CASSLTRGETQYF. DNA for the CDR3: TGCGCCAGCAGCTTGACCCGAGGGGAGACCCAGTACTTC. This chain joins TRBV5-1 and TRBJ2-5, with D maybe TRBD2 (5 bases). The CDR3 is made up of 13 amino acids. V shed 1 base and J shed 5 bases, with 9 bases lying between them. The germline gives CDR1 SGHRS, CDR2 YFSETQ.

CDR3 coding DNA: TGCGCCAGCAGCTTGGGAGGACAGGGGGCTGAAGGCTACACCTTC. Translated: CASSLGGQGAEGYTF. The chain recombines TRBV5-1 with TRBJ1-2; 11 positions agree with TRBD1. Per the germline V gene, CDR1 is SGHRS and CDR2 is YFSETQ. J lost 8 bases, V lost 0 bases, and 6 bases had no gene match. CDR3 length: 15 residues.

The rearrangement uses TRBV12-3 or TRBV12-4 and TRBJ2-7, with 8 bases aligning to TRBD2. V was clipped by 6 bases and J by 7 bases; unmatched bases: 5. The CDR3 sequence is 12 residues long. The CDR3 here is CASRAPGGEQYF. Written as DNA, the CDR3 is TGTGCCAGCAGAGCCCCGGGGGGGGAGCAGTACTTC.

V usage is TRBV7-9 and J usage is TRBJ1-4; 7 nucleotides match TRBD1. The CDR3 spans 15 residues. The V gene's germline CDR1 is SEHNR and CDR2 FQNEAQ (reference sequence). V trimming: 5 bases; J trimming: 4 bases; junction bases outside the gene matches: 7. The CDR3 DNA reads as TGTGCCAGCAGCCTGGGACAGACCTTTAATGAAAAACTGTTTTTT. Translated: CASSLGQTFNEKLFF.

The J gene is TRBJ2-1, the V gene TRBV6-4, with TRBD2 matching over 7 bases. Germline trimming cut 0 bases from V and 13 bases from J; bases unmatched to any gene: 15. The CDR3 has 16 amino acids. CDR1 MRHNA and CDR2 SNTAGT come from the germline V gene. The CDR3 region has the DNA TGTGCCAGCAGTGACTCGATAAAGGGAGGGCCGGGTCACCAGTTCTTC. It specifies CASSDSIKGGPGHQFF.

This chain links TRBV5-6 with TRBJ1-4, with 9 bases aligning to TRBD1. Germline V gene data show CDR1 as SGHDT and CDR2 as YYEEEE. V shed 1 base, J shed 5 bases, and the junction held 9 bases outside the gene matches. The CDR3 has 17 residues. The CDR3 sequence: CASSLREGTGSNEKLFF. The CDR3, as DNA: TGTGCCAGCAGCTTGAGGGAAGGGACAGGGAGCAATGAAAAACTGTTTTTT.

V usage is TRBV7-9 and J usage is TRBJ2-7; D gene uncertain. The CDR3 covers 12 residues. Trimming stripped 5 bases from V and 4 bases from J, with 9 bases between. Germline CDR1 and CDR2: SEHNR and FQNEAQ (reference sequence). This CDR3 reads CASSPDKYEQYF. CDR3 nucleotide sequence: TGTGCCAGCAGCCCTGACAAGTACGAGCAGTACTTC.

The chain employs TRBV11-3 and TRBJ2-1; 14 bases match TRBD2. Germline-derived CDR1 and CDR2 are SGHNT and YENEEA. CDR3 length: 15 residues. Losses at the gene ends were 4 bases for V and 10 bases for J; bases not matched to a gene: 6. The CDR3 region has the DNA TGTGCCAGCAGCTCCGGGACTAGCGGGAGTCCGGAGCAGTTCTTC. Protein product: CASSSGTSGSPEQFF.

The V gene is TRBV28, the J gene TRBJ2-1, with TRBD1 as a possible D gene (6 bases). The CDR3 spans 14 residues. CDR1 is MDHEN, CDR2 SYDVKM, per germline. Trimming shortened V by 5 bases and J by 3 bases, and 11 bases separated the two germline ends. In DNA, the CDR3 is TGTGCCAGCAGTGCCACAGGGCTCTACAATGAGCAGTTCTTC. It yields the protein CASSATGLYNEQFF.

This chain connects TRBV6-2 or TRBV6-3 to TRBJ1-5; D is uncertain. Germline V CDR1 and CDR2: MNHEY, SVGEGT. This CDR3 contains 12 residues. V was clipped by 2 bases and J by 6 bases, with 5 bases between them. In DNA, the CDR3 is TGTGCCAGCAGTTACGCGGGTCAGCCCCAGCATTTT. It codes for CASSYAGQPQHF.